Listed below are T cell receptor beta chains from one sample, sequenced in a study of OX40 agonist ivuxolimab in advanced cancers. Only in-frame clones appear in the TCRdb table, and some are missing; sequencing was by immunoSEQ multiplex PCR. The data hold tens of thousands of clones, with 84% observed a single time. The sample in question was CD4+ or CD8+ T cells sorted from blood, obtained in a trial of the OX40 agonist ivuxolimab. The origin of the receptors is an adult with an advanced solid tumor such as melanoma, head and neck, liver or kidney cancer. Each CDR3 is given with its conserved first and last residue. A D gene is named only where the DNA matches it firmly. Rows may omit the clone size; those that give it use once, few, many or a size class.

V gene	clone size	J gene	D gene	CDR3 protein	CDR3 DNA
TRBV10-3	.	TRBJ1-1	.	CAITQGPNTEAFF	TGTGCCATCACACAGGGCCCGAACACTGAAGCTTTCTTT
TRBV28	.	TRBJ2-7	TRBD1	CATRTGGEGGTYEQYF	TGTGCCACCCGGACAGGGGGCGAAGGGGGAACCTACGAGCAGTACTTC
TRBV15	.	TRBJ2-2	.	CATSRDILGELFF	TGTGCCACCAGCAGAGATATTCTCGGGGAGCTGTTTTTT
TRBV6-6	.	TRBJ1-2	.	CASSVGSRHGYTF	TGTGCCAGCAGTGTCGGGAGCAGACATGGCTACACCTTC
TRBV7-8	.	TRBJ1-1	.	CASTQGWGNTEAFF	TGTGCCAGCACACAGGGTTGGGGGAACACTGAAGCTTTCTTT
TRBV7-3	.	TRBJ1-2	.	CASSLGGSHGYTF	TGTGCCAGCAGCTTAGGGGGGAGTCATGGCTACACCTTC
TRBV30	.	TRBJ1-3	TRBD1	CAWAPFGTGPLEPGNTIYF	TGTGCCTGGGCCCCCTTTGGGACAGGGCCTTTAGAACCCGGAAACACCATATATTTT
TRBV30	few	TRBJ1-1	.	CAWISSRKGEAFF	TGTGCCTGGATCTCCTCCAGAAAGGGGGAAGCTTTCTTT
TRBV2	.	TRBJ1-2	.	CASREQGVGGYTF	TGTGCCAGCAGGGAACAGGGAGTGGGTGGCTACACCTTC
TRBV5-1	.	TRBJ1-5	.	CASSPSNGANQPQHF	TGCGCCAGCAGCCCGAGTAATGGGGCCAATCAGCCCCAGCATTTT
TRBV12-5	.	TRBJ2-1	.	CASGSGAVRNEQFF	TGTGCTAGTGGTTCCGGGGCGGTTCGCAATGAGCAGTTCTTC
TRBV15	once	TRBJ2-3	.	CATSRPTDTQYF	TGTGCCACCAGCAGACCCACAGATACGCAGTATTTT
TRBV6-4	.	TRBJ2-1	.	CASSVSPQGPVNEQFF	TGTGCCAGCAGTGTTAGTCCGCAGGGCCCGGTGAATGAGCAGTTCTTC
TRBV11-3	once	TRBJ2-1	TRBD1	CASRKTGGDVQDEQFF	TGTGCCAGCAGAAAGACAGGGGGCGATGTACAGGATGAGCAGTTCTTC
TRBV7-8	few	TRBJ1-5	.	CASSSRDTASGQPQHF	TGTGCCAGCAGCTCACGGGACACGGCGTCGGGCCAGCCCCAGCATTTT
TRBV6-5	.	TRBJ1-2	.	CASSYEGRGGAGGYTF	TGTGCCAGCAGTTACGAGGGGCGTGGTGGGGCGGGTGGCTACACCTTC
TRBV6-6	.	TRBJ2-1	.	CASSPGGNEQFF	TGTGCCAGCAGCCCGGGTGGGAATGAGCAGTTCTTC
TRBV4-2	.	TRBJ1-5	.	CASSQATDGSNQPQHF	TGTGCCAGCAGCCAAGCAACGGACGGTAGCAATCAGCCCCAGCATTTT
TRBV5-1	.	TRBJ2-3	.	CASSLASFTDTQYF	TGCGCCAGCAGCTTGGCCTCTTTCACAGATACGCAGTATTTT
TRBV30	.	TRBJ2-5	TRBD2	CAWNSGGGEGETQYF	TGTGCCTGGAATTCTGGCGGGGGGGAAGGAGAGACCCAGTACTTC
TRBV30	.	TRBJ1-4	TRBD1	CAYADRGTTNEKLFF	TGTGCCTACGCGGACAGGGGGACAACTAATGAAAAACTGTTTTTT
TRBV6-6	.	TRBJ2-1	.	CASNPSSYNEQFF	TGTGCCAGCAATCCCTCCTCCTACAATGAGCAGTTCTTC
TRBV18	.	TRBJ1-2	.	CASSPRVDSYGYTF	TGTGCCAGCTCACCACGGGTCGACTCCTATGGCTACACCTTC
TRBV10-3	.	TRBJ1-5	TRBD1	CAISGPGQGIQPQHF	TGTGCCATCAGTGGGCCTGGACAGGGAATCCAGCCCCAGCATTTT
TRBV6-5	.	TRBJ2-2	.	CASSYIGSNGELFF	TGTGCCAGCAGTTACATCGGTAGTAACGGGGAGCTGTTTTTT
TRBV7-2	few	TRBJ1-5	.	CASSKEGQPQHF	TGTGCCAGCAGCAAAGAGGGTCAGCCCCAGCATTTT
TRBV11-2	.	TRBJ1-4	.	CASSLVAGLGNEKLFF	TGTGCCAGCAGCTTAGTCGCAGGGCTAGGTAATGAAAAACTGTTTTTT
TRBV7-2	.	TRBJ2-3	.	CASSLERGPADTQYF	TGTGCCAGCAGCTTAGAGAGGGGTCCCGCAGATACGCAGTATTTT
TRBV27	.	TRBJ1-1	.	CASSLRTPANTEAFF	TGTGCCAGCAGTTTGCGGACACCTGCGAACACTGAAGCTTTCTTT
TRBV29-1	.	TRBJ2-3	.	CSGTSFDTQYF	TGCAGCGGGACTTCATTTGATACGCAGTATTTT
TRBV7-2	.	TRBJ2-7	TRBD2	CASSWLAGATYEQYF	TGTGCCAGCAGTTGGCTAGCGGGGGCCACCTACGAGCAGTACTTC
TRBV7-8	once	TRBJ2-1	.	CASSLGVPADEQFF	TGTGCCAGCAGCTTAGGTGTCCCGGCGGATGAGCAGTTCTTC
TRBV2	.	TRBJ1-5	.	CASSGYGSQPQHF	TGTGCCAGCAGCGGATACGGGTCCCAGCCCCAGCATTTT
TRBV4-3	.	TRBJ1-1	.	CASSGGLQPEAFF	TGCGCCAGCAGCGGGGGCCTCCAACCTGAAGCTTTCTTT
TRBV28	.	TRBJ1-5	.	CASSPPTIPQHF	TGTGCCAGCAGCCCCCCTACCATACCCCAGCATTTT